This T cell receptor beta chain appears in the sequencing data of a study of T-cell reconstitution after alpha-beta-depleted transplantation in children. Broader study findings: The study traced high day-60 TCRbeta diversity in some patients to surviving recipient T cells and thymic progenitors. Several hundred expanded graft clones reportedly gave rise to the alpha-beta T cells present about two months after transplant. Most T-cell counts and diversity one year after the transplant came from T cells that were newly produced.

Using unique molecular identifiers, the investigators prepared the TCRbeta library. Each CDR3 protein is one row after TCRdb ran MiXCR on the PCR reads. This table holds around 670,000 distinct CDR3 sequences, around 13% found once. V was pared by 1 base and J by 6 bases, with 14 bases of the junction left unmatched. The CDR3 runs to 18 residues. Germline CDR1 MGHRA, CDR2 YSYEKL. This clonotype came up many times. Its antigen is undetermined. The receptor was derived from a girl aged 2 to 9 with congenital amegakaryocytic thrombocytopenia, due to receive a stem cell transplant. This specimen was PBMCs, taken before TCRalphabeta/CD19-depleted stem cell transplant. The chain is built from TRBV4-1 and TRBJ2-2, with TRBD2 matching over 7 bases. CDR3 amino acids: CASSQGTQTSLGAGELFF. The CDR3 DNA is TGCGCCAGCAGCCAAGGGACCCAGACTAGCCTTGGAGCCGGGGAGCTGTTTTTT.